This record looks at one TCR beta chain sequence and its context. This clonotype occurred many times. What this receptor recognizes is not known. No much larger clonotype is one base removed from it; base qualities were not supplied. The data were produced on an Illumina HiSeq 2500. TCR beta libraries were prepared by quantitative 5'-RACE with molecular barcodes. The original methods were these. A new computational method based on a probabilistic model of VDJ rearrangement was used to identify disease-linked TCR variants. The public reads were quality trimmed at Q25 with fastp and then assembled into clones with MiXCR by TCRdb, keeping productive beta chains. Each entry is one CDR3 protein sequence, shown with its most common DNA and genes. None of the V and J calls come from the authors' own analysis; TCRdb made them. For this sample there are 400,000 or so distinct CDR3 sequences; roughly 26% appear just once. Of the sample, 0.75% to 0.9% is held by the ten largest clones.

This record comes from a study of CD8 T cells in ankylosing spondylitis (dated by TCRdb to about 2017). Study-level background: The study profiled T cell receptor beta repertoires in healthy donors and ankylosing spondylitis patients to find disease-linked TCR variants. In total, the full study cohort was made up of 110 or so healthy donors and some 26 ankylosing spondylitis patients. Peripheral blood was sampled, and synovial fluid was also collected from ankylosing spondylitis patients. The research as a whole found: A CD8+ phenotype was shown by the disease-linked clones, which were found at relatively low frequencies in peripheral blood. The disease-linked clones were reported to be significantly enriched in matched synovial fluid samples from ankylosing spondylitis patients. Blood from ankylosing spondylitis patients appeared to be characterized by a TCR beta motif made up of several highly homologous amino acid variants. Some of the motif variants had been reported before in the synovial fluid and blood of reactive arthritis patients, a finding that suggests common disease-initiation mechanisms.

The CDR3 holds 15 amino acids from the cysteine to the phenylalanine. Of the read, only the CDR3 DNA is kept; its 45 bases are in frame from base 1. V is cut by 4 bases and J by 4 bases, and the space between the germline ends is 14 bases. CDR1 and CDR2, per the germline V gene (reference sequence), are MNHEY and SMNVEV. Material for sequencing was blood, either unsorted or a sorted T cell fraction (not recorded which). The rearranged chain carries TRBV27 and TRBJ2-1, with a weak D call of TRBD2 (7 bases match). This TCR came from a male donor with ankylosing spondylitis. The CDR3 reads CASSSYREGYNEQFF. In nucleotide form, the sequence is TGTGCCAGCAGTTCATACAGGGAGGGGTACAATGAGCAGTTCTTC.